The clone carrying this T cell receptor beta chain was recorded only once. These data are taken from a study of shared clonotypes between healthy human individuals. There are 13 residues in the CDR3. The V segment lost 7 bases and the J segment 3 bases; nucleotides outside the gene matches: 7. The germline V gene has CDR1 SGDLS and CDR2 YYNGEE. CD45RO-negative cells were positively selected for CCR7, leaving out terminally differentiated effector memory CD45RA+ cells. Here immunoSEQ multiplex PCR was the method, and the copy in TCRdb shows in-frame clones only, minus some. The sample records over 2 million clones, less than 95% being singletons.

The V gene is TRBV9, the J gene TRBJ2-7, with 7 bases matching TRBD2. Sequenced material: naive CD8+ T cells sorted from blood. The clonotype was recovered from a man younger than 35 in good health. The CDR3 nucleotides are TGTGCCAGCTCTCCGACTAGCTACTACGAGCAGTACTTC. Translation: CASSPTSYYEQYF.